The clone carrying this TCR beta chain was counted only a few times. The antigen remains undetermined. The data were taken from a study of T cells in Graves' hyperthyroidism and ophthalmopathy. Study overall: It was at initial diagnosis, before any treatment, that peripheral blood was collected.

Ophthalmopathy patients had Clinical Activity Score at least 3, NOSPECS grade at least 4, duration under 3 months. V lost 5 bases and J 2 bases, leaving 10 bases between the germline ends. This CDR3 comprises 13 residues. Germline values: CDR1 LGHDT, CDR2 YNNKEL (reference sequence). Whole-study findings and limits: A median around six months before onset, the model predicted ophthalmopathy. In the blood, most expanded thyroid clonotypes above 0.001 appeared as well.

RNA transcripts served as the template for amplifying TCR beta CDR3 regions. During a first-round RT-PCR of the TCR CDR3, the HTBI primer set was used. TCRdb reprocessed the multiplex PCR reads with MiXCR, giving one entry per CDR3 protein. The repertoire holds a few hundred thousand distinct CDR3 sequences, with 16% as singletons. Material: blood. This receptor was obtained from a woman aged 40 to 50 with Graves' ophthalmopathy. V and J are TRBV3-1 and TRBJ2-7; D uncertain. The CDR3 coding sequence is TGTGCCAGCAGCGTCTCACCCCCCTACGAGCAGTACTTC. Translated, it gives CASSVSPPYEQYF.